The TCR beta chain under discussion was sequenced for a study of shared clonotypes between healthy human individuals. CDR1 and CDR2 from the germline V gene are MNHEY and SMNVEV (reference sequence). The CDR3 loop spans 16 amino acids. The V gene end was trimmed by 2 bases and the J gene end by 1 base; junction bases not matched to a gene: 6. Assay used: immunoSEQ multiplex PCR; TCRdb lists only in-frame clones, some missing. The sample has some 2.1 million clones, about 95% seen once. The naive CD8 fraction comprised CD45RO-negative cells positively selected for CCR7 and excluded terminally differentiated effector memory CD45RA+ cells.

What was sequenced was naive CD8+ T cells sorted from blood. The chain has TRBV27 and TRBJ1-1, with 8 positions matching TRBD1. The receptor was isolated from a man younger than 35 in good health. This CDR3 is CASSLGQGWGNTEAFF. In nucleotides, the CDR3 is TGTGCCAGCAGTTTAGGACAGGGCTGGGGGAACACTGAAGCTTTCTTT.